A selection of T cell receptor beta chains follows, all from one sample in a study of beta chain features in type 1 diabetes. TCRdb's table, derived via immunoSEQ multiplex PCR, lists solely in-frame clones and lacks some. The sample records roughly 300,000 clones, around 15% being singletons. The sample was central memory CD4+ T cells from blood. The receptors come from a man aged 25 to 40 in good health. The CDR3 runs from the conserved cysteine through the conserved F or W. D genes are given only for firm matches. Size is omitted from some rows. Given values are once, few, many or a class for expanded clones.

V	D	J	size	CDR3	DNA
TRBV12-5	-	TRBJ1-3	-	CASGLKGGNTIYF	TGTGCTAGTGGTTTGAAAGGAGGAAACACCATATATTTT
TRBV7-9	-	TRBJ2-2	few	CASSWGDFTGELFF	TGTGCCAGCAGCTGGGGGGACTTCACCGGGGAGCTGTTTTTT
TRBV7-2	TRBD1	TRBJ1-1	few	CASSSGQGVPSAGAFF	TGTGCCAGCAGCTCCGGACAGGGGGTTCCTTCGGCGGGAGCTTTCTTT
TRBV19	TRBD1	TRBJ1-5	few	CASRGQNNQPQHF	TGTGCCAGTCGGGGACAGAACAATCAGCCCCAGCATTTT
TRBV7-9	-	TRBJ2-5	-	CASSLPGTETQYF	TGTGCCAGCAGCTTGCCCGGTACAGAGACCCAGTACTTC
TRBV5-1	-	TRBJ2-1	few	CASSLEAPYNEQFF	TGCGCCAGCAGCTTGGAGGCGCCCTACAATGAGCAGTTCTTC
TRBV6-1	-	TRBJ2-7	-	CASRGFGGRNYEQYF	TGTGCCAGCAGGGGATTCGGGGGCCGAAACTACGAGCAGTACTTC
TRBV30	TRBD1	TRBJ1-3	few	CASQSGTGHTIYF	TGTGCCTCCCAGTCCGGGACAGGACACACCATATATTTT
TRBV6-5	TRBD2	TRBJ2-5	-	CASSKGLVTQTQYF	TGTGCCAGCAGCAAGGGACTAGTCACGCAGACCCAGTACTTC
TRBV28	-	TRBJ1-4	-	CASTNGGVVGEKLFF	TGTGCCAGCACCAATGGGGGGGTCGTCGGTGAAAAACTGTTTTTT
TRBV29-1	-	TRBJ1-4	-	CSVEAGAGEKLFF	TGCAGCGTTGAAGCGGGGGCTGGTGAAAAACTGTTTTTT
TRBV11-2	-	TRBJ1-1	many	CASSQVLNTEAFF	TGTGCCAGCAGCCAAGTTCTGAACACTGAAGCTTTCTTT
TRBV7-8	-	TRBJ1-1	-	CASSATRPQGNTEAFF	TGTGCCAGCAGCGCAACCCGACCACAGGGGAACACTGAAGCTTTCTTT
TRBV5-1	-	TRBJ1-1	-	CASSPPGGGSMNTEAFF	TGCGCCAGCAGCCCACCGGGGGGGGGATCCATGAACACTGAAGCTTTCTTT
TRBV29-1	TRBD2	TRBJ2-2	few	CSVEVSGLAGAGRTGELFF	TGCAGCGTTGAAGTCTCGGGACTAGCGGGGGCCGGGCGCACCGGGGAGCTGTTTTTT
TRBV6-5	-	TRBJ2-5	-	CASREDWEETQYF	TGTGCCAGCAGAGAAGACTGGGAAGAGACCCAGTACTTC
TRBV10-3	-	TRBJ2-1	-	CAISEKPSSYNEQFF	TGTGCCATCAGTGAGAAACCTAGCTCCTACAATGAGCAGTTCTTC
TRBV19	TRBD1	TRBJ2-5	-	CASSAQGAETQYF	TGTGCCAGTAGTGCGCAGGGGGCAGAGACCCAGTACTTC
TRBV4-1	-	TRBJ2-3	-	CASSRERITDTQYF	TGCGCCAGCAGCCGGGAGCGGATCACAGATACGCAGTATTTT
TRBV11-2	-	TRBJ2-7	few	CASSEKYEQYF	TGTGCCAGCAGCGAGAAATACGAGCAGTACTTC
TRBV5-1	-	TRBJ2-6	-	CASSLGISSGANVLTF	TGCGCCAGCAGCTTGGGTATATCCTCTGGGGCCAACGTCCTGACTTTC
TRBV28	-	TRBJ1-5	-	CASSLRQGLVQPQHF	TGTGCCAGCAGTTTGAGGCAGGGGTTAGTTCAGCCCCAGCATTTT
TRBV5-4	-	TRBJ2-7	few	CASSLRMGVGEQYF	TGTGCCAGCAGCTTGAGAATGGGAGTCGGCGAGCAGTACTTC
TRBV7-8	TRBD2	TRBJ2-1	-	CASRKGLAAYNEQFF	TGTGCCAGCCGGAAAGGACTAGCGGCCTACAATGAGCAGTTCTTC
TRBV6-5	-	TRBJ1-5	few	CASRRDSSNQPQHF	TGTGCCAGCAGACGTGACAGCAGCAATCAGCCCCAGCATTTT
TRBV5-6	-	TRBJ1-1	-	CASSLVRGNTEAFF	TGTGCCAGCAGCTTGGTCCGGGGGAACACTGAAGCTTTCTTT
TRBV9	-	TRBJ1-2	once	CASSPGLRDGYTF	TGTGCCAGCAGCCCAGGGTTGCGGGATGGCTACACCTTC
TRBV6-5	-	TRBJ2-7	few	CATTDKSYEQYF	TGTGCCACTACGGACAAATCCTACGAGCAGTACTTC
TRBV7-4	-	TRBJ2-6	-	CASSLASGANVLTF	TGTGCCAGCAGCTTAGCTTCTGGGGCCAACGTCCTGACTTTC
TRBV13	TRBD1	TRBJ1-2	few	CASSRRGRYDYGYTF	TGTGCCAGCAGCCGTAGGGGGCGGTACGACTATGGCTACACCTTC
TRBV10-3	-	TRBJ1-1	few	CASSYSENTEAFF	TGTGCCAGCAGTTACAGCGAGAACACTGAAGCTTTCTTT
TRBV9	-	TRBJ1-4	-	CASRQGQGTNEKLFF	TGTGCCAGCAGACAAGGGCAGGGAACTAATGAAAAACTGTTTTTT
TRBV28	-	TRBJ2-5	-	CASSLNEETQYF	TGTGCCAGCTCCCTCAACGAAGAGACCCAGTACTTC